These 11 T cell receptor beta chains were all obtained from the same sample, sequenced in a study of cytomegalovirus exposure and HLA in healthy donors. The PCR ran on 60 Vbeta and 13 Jbeta primers. Data came from immunoSEQ multiplex PCR; TCRdb stores just in-frame clones and leaves some out. Among over 130,000 clones, 65% to 85% were seen once, and the ten largest hold 2% to 3%. The specimen sequenced was PBMCs. These receptors came from a male donor in good health and CMV-seronegative.

The V call is TRBV11-2, the J call TRBJ2-7; TRBD2 matches at 11 bases. Germline V CDR1 and CDR2: SGHAT, FQNNGV. V was clipped by 8 bases and J by 0 bases; unmatched bases: 12. There are 17 residues in the CDR3. In DNA, the CDR3 is TGTGCCAGCCGGGAACTAGCGGGAGAAACGAGCTCCTACGAGCAGTACTTC. It codes for CASRELAGETSSYEQYF.

The chain employs TRBV4-3 and TRBJ2-1; 9 bases are shared with TRBD1. V was pared by 1 base and J by 5 bases, with 12 bases of the junction left unmatched. CDR1 and CDR2 (germline): LGHNA, YSLEER. The CDR3 is 18 residues long. The CDR3 loop reads CASSQAQTGTGFNNEQFF. DNA of the CDR3: TGCGCCAGCAGCCAAGCGCAAACCGGGACAGGGTTTAACAATGAGCAGTTCTTC.

This rearrangement joins TRBV7-2 to TRBJ1-2, with D possibly TRBD1 on 6 matching bases. The V gene's germline CDR1 is SGHTA and CDR2 FQGNSA. This CDR3 is built from 13 residues. V was trimmed by 5 bases and J by 7 bases, leaving 14 bases between them. The CDR3: CASSLNQGIGYTF. CDR3 in DNA: TGTGCCAGCAGCCTCAACCAGGGGATTGGCTACACCTTC.

The chain carries TRBV2 and TRBJ2-3; the D is unclear. Germline CDR1 SNHLY, CDR2 FYNNEI. V was pared by 5 bases and J by 3 bases, with 3 bases between. This CDR3 comprises 11 residues. The CDR3 region has the DNA TGTGCCAGCAGTCAGACAGATACGCAGTATTTT. Protein sequence: CASSQTDTQYF.

The chain has TRBV10-3 and TRBJ1-5; unclear D gene. Germline V CDR1 and CDR2: ENHRY, SYGVKD. V lost 3 bases, J lost 1 base, and 7 bases lay in between. CDR3 length: 14 residues. The CDR3 sequence is CAISDTRSNQPQHF. CDR3 nucleotides: TGTGCCATCAGTGACACGAGGAGCAATCAGCCCCAGCATTTT.

J is TRBJ2-1 and V is TRBV5-4; tentative D call: TRBD2 (5 bases). Germline CDR1 SGHNT, CDR2 YYREEE (reference sequence). Trimming removed 4 bases from V and 8 bases from J, with 10 bases in between. This CDR3 comprises 12 residues. The CDR3 protein is CASSITSYEQFF. The CDR3 region has the DNA TGTGCCAGCAGCATTACTAGTTATGAGCAGTTCTTC.

This clone is a singleton in its sample. The chain is built from TRBV19 and TRBJ1-6, with D hard to call. Germline values: CDR1 LNHDA, CDR2 SQIVND (reference sequence). CDR3 length equals 12 residues. Trimming cost V 5 bases and J 7 bases, with 6 bases left between them. In nucleotides, the CDR3 is TGTGCCAGTAGTTACAGCAATTCACCCCTCCACTTT. It yields the protein CASSYSNSPLHF.

This clone was recorded a few times. V and J are TRBV7-9 and TRBJ1-1, with 10 positions matching TRBD1. CDR1 is SEHNR and CDR2 is FQNEAQ in the germline V gene (reference sequence). This CDR3 spans 15 amino acids. Unmatched junction bases numbered 7, after V lost 4 bases and J lost 5 bases. CDR3 residues: CASSWSDRGQTEAFF. The CDR3 nucleotides read TGTGCCAGCAGCTGGAGTGACAGGGGGCAAACTGAAGCTTTCTTT.

The table lists this clone with a few counts. This chain connects TRBV4-1 to TRBJ1-5; no clear D. V dropped 0 bases and J dropped 4 bases, with 10 bases sitting between them. This CDR3 comprises 15 residues. Germline-derived CDR1 and CDR2 are MGHRA and YSYEKL. The chain's CDR3 is CASSQDPTQNQPQHF. The CDR3 coding sequence is TGCGCCAGCAGCCAAGACCCGACACAAAATCAGCCCCAGCATTTT.

Remarks on this clone: One end of the junction is discordant with germline, which a read error may explain. The chain links TRBV19 to TRBJ2-7; TRBD2 agrees at 14 bases. This CDR3 has 14 residues. Germline CDR1 is LNHDA and CDR2 is SQIVND (reference sequence). The CDR3 nucleotides read TGTGCCAGTAGTACCGGGACTAGCGGGAGTCTTTGGATATTC. It is translated as CASSTGTSGSLWIF.

The chain joins TRBV18 to TRBJ1-1; TRBD1 matches at 12 bases. V was clipped by 5 bases and J by 6 bases; unmatched bases: 4. The CDR3 covers 14 residues. Per germline, CDR1 KGHSH and CDR2 LQKENI. CDR3 nucleotide sequence: TGTGCCAGCTCAACGGGGGACAGGGGGCCTGAAGCTTTCTTT. Amino acids: CASSTGDRGPEAFF.